Listed here are 3 T cell receptor beta chains from one sample, sequenced in a study of blood T cell repertoires in COVID-19. The method was immunoSEQ multiplex PCR; TCRdb's version includes in-frame clones alone and lacks a portion of them. The sample yields 120,000 or so clones, more than 70% seen once. Sequenced sample: peripheral blood. Every receptor here comes from a human donor in a cohort sampled during active COVID-19.

The chain uses TRBV2 and TRBJ1-1; tentatively, D is TRBD1 (6 bases). This CDR3 is 14 amino acids long. The germline gives CDR1 SNHLY, CDR2 FYNNEI. Deletions cut 2 bases from V and 6 bases from J, with 13 bases between. CDR3 amino acids: CASSEKNRVSEAFF. The DNA of the CDR3 is TGTGCCAGCAGTGAAAAGAACAGGGTTTCTGAAGCTTTCTTT.

The chain employs TRBV11-2 and TRBJ2-7, with TRBD2 identical over 7 bases. The germline CDR1 and CDR2 sequences are SGHAT and FQNNGV. Trimming took 7 bases from V and 1 from J; bases not matched to a gene: 16. CDR3 length: 17 amino acids. CDR3 DNA sequence: TGTGCCAGCACCCCCGTCCGGGCGGGAGTGGCTTCCTACGAGCAGTACTTC. Translation gives CASTPVRAGVASYEQYF. Complete variable domain (other parts from reference TRBV11-2 and TRBJ2-7): EAGVAQSPRYKIIEKRQSVAFWCNPISGHATLYWYQQILGQGPKLLIQFQNNGVVDDSQLPKDRFSAERLKGVDSTLKIQPAKLEDSAVYLCASTPVRAGVASYEQYFGPGTRLTVT.

The chain couples TRBV5-1 to TRBJ2-1, with D possibly being TRBD2 (6 bases). CDR3 length equals 16 residues. Trimming removed 2 bases at V and 7 bases at J, with 19 bases between. Per the germline V gene, CDR1 is SGHRS and CDR2 is YFSETQ. The CDR3 DNA follows: TGCGCCAGCAGCTTTGGAGGGTCAGGAGGGGAAAATGAGCAGTTCTTC. It specifies CASSFGGSGGENEQFF. The full variable domain, with the rest looked up from reference TRBV5-1 and TRBJ2-1, is KAGVTQTPRYLIKTRGQQVTLSCSPISGHRSVSWYQQTPGQGLQFLFEYFSETQRNKGNFPGRFSGRQFSNSRSEMNVSTLELGDSALYLCASSFGGSGGENEQFFGPGTRLTVL.